The T cell receptor beta chain under discussion was sequenced for a study of PD-L1 blockade in urothelial cancer. Study in general: T cells numbered a median of 141,255 in the blood samples.

Study observations and caveats: Tumor-associated clones in the blood of durable-benefit patients grew more at 3 weeks. Prediction of better survival came from below-median pretreatment blood TCR clonality.

Time point described: pretreatment peripheral blood. Patients presented with locally advanced or metastatic urothelial carcinoma. Measured with immunoSEQ multiplex PCR; TCRdb has only the in-frame clones, and not every one. The repertoire consists of 70,000 to 80,000 clones, with approximately 86% occurring once and the leading ten covering approximately 6.7%. For this clone: The antigen is unknown.

Between the trimmed V and J ends, which lost 5 bases and 0 bases, there was a span of 9 bases. Per germline, CDR1 SGHDT and CDR2 YYEEEE. The CDR3 covers 13 residues. The sequenced sample was PBMCs, obtained around atezolizumab (anti-PD-L1) treatment. The rearrangement uses TRBV5-6 and TRBJ2-7; tentatively, D is TRBD2 (5 bases). The origin of this receptor is a man in his forties with urothelial cancer. The CDR3 region is CASSSGSSYEQYF. The CDR3 coding sequence is TGTGCCAGCAGTTCGGGGAGCTCCTACGAGCAGTACTTC.